This T cell receptor beta chain is drawn from a study of T-cell memory formation after mild COVID-19. Points from the study as a whole: Memory cells collected pre-infection included some clones that later responded, suggesting cross-reactive memory joined. Contracting clones from day 15 to 85 had balanced CD4/CD8; later expanders favoured CD4+.

TCRdb analysed the 5' RACE reads with MiXCR anew, one entry per CDR3 protein. The table includes over 350,000 distinct CDR3 sequences, approximately 25% detected once. This clonotype came up many times. What it binds is not known. Trimming removed 4 bases from V and 0 bases from J, with 13 bases in between. The CDR3 has 15 residues. Germline assignment: CDR1 MNHEY and CDR2 SMNVEV (reference sequence). This chain uses TRBV27 with TRBJ2-7, with unresolved D. The source is an adult woman who had mild COVID-19 (a few samples of this study predate the infection). Cell type and time point are not known. Sequencing input: PBMCs or a T cell subset sorted from them (not recorded which). CDR3 sequence reads: CASSWKAESSYEQYF. The CDR3 bases are TGTGCCAGCAGTTGGAAAGCCGAGAGCTCCTACGAGCAGTACTTC.